The 10 T cell receptor beta chains presented below share a single source sample, sequenced in a study of T cell responses to AZD1222 COVID-19 vaccine. The table came from immunoSEQ multiplex PCR; TCRdb's copy has only in-frame clones and leaves some out. The sample lists 95,000 to 100,000 clones; less than 85% were seen once. Sequences were derived from peripheral blood, sampled 28 days after the second AZD1222 dose. Receptor source: an adult who received the AZD1222 COVID-19 vaccine.

The count of this clone is one. V and J are TRBV9 and TRBJ1-3; 9 bases map to TRBD1. This CDR3 comprises 14 residues. Germline assignment: CDR1 SGDLS and CDR2 YYNGEE. V was pared by 3 bases and J by 9 bases, with 7 bases of the junction left unmatched. In DNA, the CDR3 is TGTGCCAGCAGCGCCCGGACAGGGGAGACCACCATATATTTT. Its translation is CASSARTGETTIYF.

In its sample, this clone was seen once. The chain carries TRBV7-3 and TRBJ2-5; 8 bases line up with TRBD1. V was pared by 5 bases and J by 1 base, with 6 bases of the junction left unmatched. Germline V gene lookup returns CDR1 SGHTA and CDR2 FQGTGA. This CDR3 is 15 amino acids long. DNA of the CDR3: TGTGCCAGCAGCGCCTCCGGGACAGGCCAAGAGACCCAGTACTTC. Translated: CASSASGTGQETQYF.

The chain combines TRBV7-2 with TRBJ1-5; D possibly corresponds to TRBD1 (5 bases). Germline V gene sequence: CDR1 SGHTA, CDR2 FQGNSA. Trimming pared 5 bases from V and 4 bases from J, leaving 9 bases between. The CDR3 runs 13 residues. CDR3 nucleotides: TGTGCCAGCAGCCCGGGGGGGAATCAGCCCCAGCATTTT. Translated: CASSPGGNQPQHF.

The CDR3 is CASSPQFGGAHTIYF. In DNA form, the CDR3 reads TGTGCCAGCAGCCCCCAATTTGGGGGGGCGCACACCATATATTTT. J is TRBJ1-3 and V is TRBV11-3, with D possibly TRBD1 on 6 matching bases. The CDR3 is made up of 15 amino acids. Germline V gene data show CDR1 as SGHNT and CDR2 as YENEEA. V gave up 5 bases and J gave up 8 bases, with 19 bases separating them.

The chain couples TRBV10-3 to TRBJ2-1; D ambiguous. The V gene lost 6 bases and the J gene lost 6 bases, with 15 bases spanning the gap. Per germline, CDR1 ENHRY and CDR2 SYGVKD. The CDR3 has 14 amino acids. The chain's CDR3 is CAIRVANRINEQFF. The CDR3 nucleotides read TGTGCCATCAGGGTAGCCAACCGGATCAATGAGCAGTTCTTC.

The CDR3 here is CASSRGLAGSYNEQFF. The DNA for the CDR3 is TGTGCCAGCAGCCGAGGACTAGCGGGCTCCTACAATGAGCAGTTCTTC. The rearrangement links TRBV3-1 (or the pseudogene TRBV3-2) to TRBJ2-1, with TRBD2 identical over 11 bases. CDR1 LGHDT and CDR2 YNNKEL come from the germline V gene (reference sequence). This CDR3 has 16 residues. The trim removed 4 bases at V and 0 bases at J, leaving 2 bases unmatched.

The gene calls are TRBV6-4 and TRBJ2-7, with 9 bases lining up with TRBD2. Germline V gives CDR1 MRHNA, CDR2 SNTAGT. This CDR3 is built from 16 residues. After removal of 6 bases from V and 4 bases from J, the junction contained 13 bases not matched to a gene. The CDR3 DNA reads TGTGCCAGCAGGTTCAGGCGGGAGGGCCAACGATACGAGCAGTACTTC. Its protein is CASRFRREGQRYEQYF.

J is TRBJ2-3 and V is TRBV18; D is unresolved. This CDR3 comprises 12 residues. Germline V gene sequence: CDR1 KGHSH, CDR2 LQKENI. Trimming pared 6 bases from V and 3 bases from J, leaving 7 bases between. As DNA, the CDR3 is TGTGCCAGCTCCTACTATACAGATACGCAGTATTTT. Its protein product is CASSYYTDTQYF. Full variable domain (rest looked up from reference TRBV18 and TRBJ2-3): NAGVMQNPRHLVRRRGQEARLRCSPMKGHSHVYWYRQLPEEGLKFMVYLQKENIIDESGMPKERFSAEFPKEGPSILRIQQVVRGDSAAYFCASSYYTDTQYFGPGTRLTVL.

The V and J genes are TRBV27 and TRBJ2-2; D is undetermined. The germline CDR1 and CDR2 sequences are MNHEY and SMNVEV (reference sequence). Trimming stripped 3 bases from V and 1 base from J, with 6 bases between. The CDR3 has 14 amino acids. CDR3: CASSFSLNTGELFF. CDR3 nucleotides: TGTGCCAGCAGTTTCTCCTTGAACACCGGGGAGCTGTTTTTT.

This sequence joins TRBV18 and TRBJ2-7, with D maybe TRBD1 (6 bases). This CDR3 spans 13 amino acids. Germline V gives CDR1 KGHSH, CDR2 LQKENI. V gave up 4 bases and J gave up 3 bases, with 10 bases separating them. CDR3 sequence (DNA): TGTGCCAGCTCACGGCTGACAGGCTACGAGCAGTACTTC. Its protein product is CASSRLTGYEQYF.